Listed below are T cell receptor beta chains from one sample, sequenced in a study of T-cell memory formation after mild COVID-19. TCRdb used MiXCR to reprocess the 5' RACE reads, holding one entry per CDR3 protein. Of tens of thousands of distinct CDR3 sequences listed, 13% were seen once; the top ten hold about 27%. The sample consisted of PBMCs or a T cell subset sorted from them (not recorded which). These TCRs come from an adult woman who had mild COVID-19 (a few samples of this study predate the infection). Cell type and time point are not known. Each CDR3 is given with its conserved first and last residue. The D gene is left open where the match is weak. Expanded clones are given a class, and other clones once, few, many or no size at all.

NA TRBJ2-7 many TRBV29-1 CSVELAPYEQYF TGCAGCGTTGAACTAGCCCCGTACGAGCAGTACTTC
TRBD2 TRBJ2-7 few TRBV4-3 CASSQDRAGVFYEQYF TGCGCCAGCAGCCAAGACAGAGCGGGAGTCTTCTACGAGCAGTACTTC
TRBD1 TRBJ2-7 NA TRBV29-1 CSVLGTGYNEQYF TGCAGCGTACTCGGGACAGGGTACAACGAGCAGTACTTC
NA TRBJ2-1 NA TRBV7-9 CASSLGGGGPQEQFF TGTGCCAGCAGCTTAGGCGGTGGGGGACCCCAAGAGCAGTTCTTC
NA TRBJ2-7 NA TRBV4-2 CASSLYRTAYEQYF TGTGCCAGCAGCCTTTACCGGACAGCCTACGAGCAGTACTTC
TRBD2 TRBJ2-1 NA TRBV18 CASSPAGGYNEQFF TGTGCCAGCTCACCAGCGGGGGGCTACAATGAGCAGTTCTTC
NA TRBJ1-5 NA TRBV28 CASSPPASNQPQHF TGTGCCAGCAGTCCCCCCGCTAGCAATCAGCCCCAGCATTTT
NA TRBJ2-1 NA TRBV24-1 CATSDFSVNSYNEQFF TGTGCCACCAGTGATTTTAGCGTAAACTCCTACAATGAGCAGTTCTTC
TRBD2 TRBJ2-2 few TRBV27 CASSQTSGSISTGELFF TGTGCCAGCAGTCAGACTAGCGGGAGTATTAGCACCGGGGAGCTGTTTTTT
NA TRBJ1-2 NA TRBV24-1 CATSDLRGYTF TGTGCCACCAGTGATTTGCGAGGCTACACCTTC
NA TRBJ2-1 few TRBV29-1 CSVRDSHEQFF TGCAGCGTTAGGGATTCTCATGAGCAGTTCTTC
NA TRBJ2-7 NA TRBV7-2 CASSRTGPYYEQYF TGTGCCAGCAGCCGTACCGGGCCCTACTACGAGCAGTACTTC
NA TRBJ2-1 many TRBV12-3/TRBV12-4 CASSVRDSWWNEQFF TGTGCCAGCAGTGTCCGGGACTCCTGGTGGAATGAGCAGTTCTTC
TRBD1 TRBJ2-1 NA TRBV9 CASSGTGGRHEQFF TGTGCCAGCAGCGGGACAGGGGGAAGGCATGAGCAGTTCTTC
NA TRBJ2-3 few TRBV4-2 CASSGTAAQDTQYF TGTGCCAGCAGCGGGACGGCTGCACAAGATACGCAGTATTTT
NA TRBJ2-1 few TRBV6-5 CAIGGGSYNEQFF TGTGCCATAGGAGGGGGCTCCTACAATGAGCAGTTCTTC
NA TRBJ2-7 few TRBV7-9 CASGTAGYEQYF TGTGCCAGTGGGACAGCGGGCTACGAGCAGTACTTC
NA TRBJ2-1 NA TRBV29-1 CSVEWAGEGNEQFF TGCAGCGTTGAGTGGGCCGGAGAGGGGAATGAGCAGTTCTTC
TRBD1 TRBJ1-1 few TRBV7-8 CASSSDRAVGDTEAFF TGTGCCAGCAGCTCCGACAGGGCGGTCGGGGACACTGAAGCTTTCTTT
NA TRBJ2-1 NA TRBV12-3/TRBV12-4 CASSLNFGLGDNEQFF TGTGCCAGCAGTTTAAATTTCGGCCTGGGGGACAATGAGCAGTTCTTC
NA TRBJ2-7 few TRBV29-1 CSVVQGLSPYEQYF TGCAGCGTTGTCCAGGGCCTGAGTCCCTACGAGCAGTACTTC
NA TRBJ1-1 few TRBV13 CASSQTGNMNTEAFF TGTGCCAGCAGCCAAACAGGGAACATGAACACTGAAGCTTTCTTT
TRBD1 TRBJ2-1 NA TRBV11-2 CASSSQTGQRYNEQFF TGTGCCAGCAGCTCCCAGACAGGGCAGCGGTACAATGAGCAGTTCTTC
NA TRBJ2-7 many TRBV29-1 CSVDRTPSYEQYF TGCAGCGTTGATCGCACCCCCTCCTACGAGCAGTACTTC
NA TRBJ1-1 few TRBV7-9 CASSYLQGRNTEAFF TGTGCCAGCAGCTACCTACAGGGAAGGAACACTGAAGCTTTCTTT
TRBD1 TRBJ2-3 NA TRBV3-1 CASSQDGGQGLDTQYF TGTGCCAGCAGCCAAGATGGGGGACAGGGATTAGATACGCAGTATTTT
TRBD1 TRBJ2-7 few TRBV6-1 CASSELRTGRTYEQYF TGTGCCAGCAGTGAACTGAGGACAGGGAGGACCTACGAGCAGTACTTC
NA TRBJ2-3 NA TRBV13 CASRGDGRRSDTQYF TGTGCCAGCAGGGGGGACGGTCGGAGGTCAGATACGCAGTATTTT
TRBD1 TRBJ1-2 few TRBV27 CASSSSETGDYGYTF TGTGCCAGCAGTTCCTCCGAAACAGGGGACTATGGCTACACCTTC
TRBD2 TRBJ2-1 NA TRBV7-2 CASSFPDDRAGREGFDEQFF TGTGCCAGCAGCTTCCCGGATGACCGAGCGGGACGGGAGGGTTTCGATGAGCAGTTCTTC
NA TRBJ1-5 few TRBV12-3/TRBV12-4 CASSPLGGSNQPQHF TGTGCCAGCAGCCCGCTGGGTGGGAGCAATCAGCCCCAGCATTTT
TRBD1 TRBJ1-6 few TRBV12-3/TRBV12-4 CASRQGYSPLHF TGTGCCAGCAGACAGGGGTATTCACCCCTCCACTTT
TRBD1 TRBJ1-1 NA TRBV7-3 CASSHGTGVLAGTEAFF TGTGCCAGCAGCCACGGGACAGGGGTGCTCGCGGGCACTGAAGCTTTCTTT
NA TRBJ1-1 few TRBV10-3 CAISGAGDPGGTEAFF TGTGCCATCAGTGGCGCGGGAGACCCTGGGGGGACTGAAGCTTTCTTT
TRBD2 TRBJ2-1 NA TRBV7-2 CASSSRGGPYNEQFF TGTGCCAGCAGCTCCCGGGGGGGGCCGTACAATGAGCAGTTCTTC
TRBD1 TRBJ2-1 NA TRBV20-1 CSASQGQSSYNEQFF TGCAGTGCTAGCCAGGGACAGAGCTCCTACAATGAGCAGTTCTTC
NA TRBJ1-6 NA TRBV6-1 CASNRDGTYNSPLHF TGTGCCAGCAACCGAGACGGAACTTATAATTCACCCCTCCACTTT
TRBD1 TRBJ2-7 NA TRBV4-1 CASGQADRGYEQYF TGCGCCAGCGGCCAGGCGGACAGGGGCTACGAGCAGTACTTC
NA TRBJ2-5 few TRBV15 CATSRGALKTQYF TGTGCCACCAGCAGAGGGGCGCTGAAGACCCAGTACTTC
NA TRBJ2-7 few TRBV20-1 CSARSRLEFYEQYF TGCAGTGCTCGCTCTCGACTAGAATTTTACGAGCAGTACTTC
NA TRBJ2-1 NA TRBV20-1 CSARWDSYNEQFF TGCAGTGCTAGGTGGGATAGCTACAATGAGCAGTTCTTC
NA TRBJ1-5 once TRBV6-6 CASTEGRGNQPQHF TGTGCCAGCACGGAGGGCCGCGGCAATCAGCCCCAGCATTTT
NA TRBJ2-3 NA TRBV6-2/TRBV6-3 CASSYGLARTDTQYF TGTGCCAGCAGTTATGGTCTAGCGCGCACAGATACGCAGTATTTT
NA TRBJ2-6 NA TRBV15 CATSRAMGPSGANVLTF TGTGCCACCAGCAGAGCCATGGGGCCCTCTGGGGCCAACGTCCTGACTTTC
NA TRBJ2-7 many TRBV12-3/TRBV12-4 CASSLLVWEQYF TGTGCCAGCAGCCTGCTCGTGTGGGAGCAGTACTTC
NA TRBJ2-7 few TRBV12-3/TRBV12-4 CASSSSLYEQYF TGTGCCAGCAGCTCCAGTCTCTACGAGCAGTACTTC
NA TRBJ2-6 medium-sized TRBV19 CASSMGDGANVLTF TGTGCCAGTAGTATGGGGGACGGGGCCAACGTCCTGACTTTC
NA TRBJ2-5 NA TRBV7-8 CASSLGSAALGAETQYF TGTGCCAGCAGCCTCGGCTCGGCGGCCTTAGGGGCAGAGACCCAGTACTTC
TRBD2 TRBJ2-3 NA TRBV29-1 CSGKGLAGGRYTDTQYF TGCAGCGGCAAAGGACTAGCGGGGGGCCGGTACACAGATACGCAGTATTTT
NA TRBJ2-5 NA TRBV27 CASSLGTWETQYF TGTGCCAGCAGTTTGGGGACGTGGGAGACCCAGTACTTC